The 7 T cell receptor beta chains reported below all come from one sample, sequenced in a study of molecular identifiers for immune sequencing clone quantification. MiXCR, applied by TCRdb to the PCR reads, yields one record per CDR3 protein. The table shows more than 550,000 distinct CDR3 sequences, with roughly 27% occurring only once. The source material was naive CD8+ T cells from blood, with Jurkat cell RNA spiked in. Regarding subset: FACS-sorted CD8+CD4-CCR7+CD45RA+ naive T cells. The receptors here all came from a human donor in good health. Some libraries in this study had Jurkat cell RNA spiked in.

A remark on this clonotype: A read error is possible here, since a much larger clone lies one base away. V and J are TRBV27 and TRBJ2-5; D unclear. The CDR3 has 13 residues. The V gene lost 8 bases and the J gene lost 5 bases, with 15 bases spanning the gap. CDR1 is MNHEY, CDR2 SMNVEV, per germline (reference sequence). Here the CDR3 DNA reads TGTGCCAGCTTACGACACCGGCGTGAGACCCAGTACTTC. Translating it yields CASLRHRRETQYF.

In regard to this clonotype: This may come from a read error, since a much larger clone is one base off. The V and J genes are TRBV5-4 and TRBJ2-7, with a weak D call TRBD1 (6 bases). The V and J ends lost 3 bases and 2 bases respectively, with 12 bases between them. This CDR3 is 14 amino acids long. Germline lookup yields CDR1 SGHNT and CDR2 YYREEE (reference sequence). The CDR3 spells CASSSSGQPYEQYF. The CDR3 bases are TGTGCCAGCAGCTCTTCGGGACAACCCTACGAGCAGTACTTC.

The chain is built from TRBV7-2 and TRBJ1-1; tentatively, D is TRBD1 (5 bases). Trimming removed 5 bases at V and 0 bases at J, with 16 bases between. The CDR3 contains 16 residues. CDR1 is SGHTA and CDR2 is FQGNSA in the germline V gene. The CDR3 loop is CASSPAGYGMNTEAFF. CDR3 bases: TGTGCCAGCAGCCCTGCAGGGTATGGGATGAACACTGAAGCTTTCTTT.

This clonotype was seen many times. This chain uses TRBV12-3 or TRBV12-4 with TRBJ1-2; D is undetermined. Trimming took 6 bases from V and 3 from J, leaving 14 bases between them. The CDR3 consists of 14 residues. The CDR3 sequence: CASSWESPDYGYTF. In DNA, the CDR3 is TGTGCCAGCAGCTGGGAGTCACCCGACTATGGCTACACCTTC.

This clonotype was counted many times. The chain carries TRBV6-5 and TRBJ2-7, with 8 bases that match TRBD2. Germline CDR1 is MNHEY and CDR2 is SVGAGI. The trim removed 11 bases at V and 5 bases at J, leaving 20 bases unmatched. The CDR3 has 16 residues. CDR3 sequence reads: CAGPGLEPYGGDEQYF. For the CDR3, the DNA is TGTGCCGGCCCGGGACTAGAACCCTACGGGGGGGACGAGCAGTACTTC.

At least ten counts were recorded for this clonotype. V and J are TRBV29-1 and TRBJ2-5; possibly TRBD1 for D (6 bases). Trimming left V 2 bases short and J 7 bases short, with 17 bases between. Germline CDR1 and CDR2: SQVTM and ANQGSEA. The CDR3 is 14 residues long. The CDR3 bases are TGCAGCGTTGAACCCTCCGGCACAGGGTTGACCCAGTACTTC. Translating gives CSVEPSGTGLTQYF.

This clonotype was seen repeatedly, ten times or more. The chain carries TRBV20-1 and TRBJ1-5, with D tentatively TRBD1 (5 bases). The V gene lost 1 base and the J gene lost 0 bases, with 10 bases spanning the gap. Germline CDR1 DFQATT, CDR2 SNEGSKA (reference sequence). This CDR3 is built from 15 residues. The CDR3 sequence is CSARAGGTSNQPQHF. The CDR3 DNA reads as TGCAGTGCTAGAGCGGGGGGGACTAGCAATCAGCCCCAGCATTTT.